The clone carrying this T cell receptor beta chain showed up just a few times. Method: immunoSEQ multiplex PCR; TCRdb's copy keeps in-frame clones and lacks some. The data show approximately 51,000 clones, with roughly 84% seen just once and roughly a third held by the top ten. This entry is derived from a study of radiation and T cells in renal cell carcinoma. Specified time point: baseline pretreatment blood. Indicated treatment: 15 Gy SBRT to primary tumor, nephrectomy 4 weeks later. J lost 2 bases, V lost 4 bases, and 1 base had no gene match. There are 14 residues in the CDR3. Germline V lookup: CDR1 LGHNA, CDR2 YSLEER.

The chain carries TRBV4-3 and TRBJ2-3; 9 bases fit TRBD1. The sequences come from blood, collected from a patient whose treatment included radiotherapy and nephrectomy. The receptor comes from an older woman with renal cell carcinoma. The CDR3 DNA follows: TGCGCCAGCAGCCGGGACAGGGTCACAGATACGCAGTATTTT. It encodes CASSRDRVTDTQYF.